The clone carrying this T cell receptor beta chain has a single count. The method was immunoSEQ multiplex PCR; TCRdb's version includes in-frame clones alone and lacks a portion of them. The sample lists about 2 million clones, about 95% occurring once. This entry comes from a study of shared clonotypes between healthy human individuals. Germline values: CDR1 MNHEY, CDR2 SMNVEV (reference sequence). The V end was cut by 2 bases, the J end by 2 bases, with 10 bases between. The CDR3 has 15 residues. Terminally differentiated effector memory CD45RA+ cells were excluded from the naive CD8 cells, which were CD45RO-negative and positively selected for CCR7.

The gene calls are TRBV27 and TRBJ2-4; possibly TRBD1 for D (5 bases). This receptor was taken from a man between 18 and 35 years old in good health. Sequenced input: naive CD8+ T cells sorted from blood. The CDR3: CASSLAGHTKNIQYF. In DNA, the CDR3 is TGTGCCAGCAGTTTAGCTGGACATACCAAAAACATTCAGTACTTC.